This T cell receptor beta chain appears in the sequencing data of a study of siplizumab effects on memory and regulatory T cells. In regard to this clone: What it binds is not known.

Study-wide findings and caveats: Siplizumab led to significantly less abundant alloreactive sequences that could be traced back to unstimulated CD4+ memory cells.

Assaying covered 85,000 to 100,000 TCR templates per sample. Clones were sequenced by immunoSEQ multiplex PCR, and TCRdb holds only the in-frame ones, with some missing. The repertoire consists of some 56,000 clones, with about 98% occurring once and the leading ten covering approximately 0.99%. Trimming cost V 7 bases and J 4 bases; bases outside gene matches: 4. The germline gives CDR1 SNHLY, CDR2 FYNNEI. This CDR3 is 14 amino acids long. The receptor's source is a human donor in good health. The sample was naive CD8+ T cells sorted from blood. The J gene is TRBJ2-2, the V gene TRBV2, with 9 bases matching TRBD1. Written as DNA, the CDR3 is TGTGCCAGCACCGGGACAGGGTCCACCGGGGAGCTGTTTTTT. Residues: CASTGTGSTGELFF.